Sequencing of this T cell receptor (beta chain) was carried out in a study of cytomegalovirus exposure and HLA in healthy donors. 60 Vbeta and 13 Jbeta primers were used in PCR. Sequenced by immunoSEQ multiplex PCR; TCRdb stores in-frame clones only, minus some. The repertoire holds about 100,000 clones, roughly 80% seen once, with more than 2% in the top ten. Germline CDR1 and CDR2: GTSNPN and SVGIG (reference sequence). This CDR3 is built from 15 residues. With V trimmed by 3 bases and J by 1 base, 8 bases remained unmatched. This receptor was obtained from a man aged 25 to 40 in good health and CMV-seronegative. The V call is TRBV30, the J call TRBJ1-2, with TRBD1 identical over 7 bases. Material for sequencing was PBMCs. The CDR3 loop reads CAWRRTGSFNYGYTF. Written as DNA, the CDR3 is TGTGCCTGGAGAAGGACAGGCTCTTTTAACTATGGCTACACCTTC.